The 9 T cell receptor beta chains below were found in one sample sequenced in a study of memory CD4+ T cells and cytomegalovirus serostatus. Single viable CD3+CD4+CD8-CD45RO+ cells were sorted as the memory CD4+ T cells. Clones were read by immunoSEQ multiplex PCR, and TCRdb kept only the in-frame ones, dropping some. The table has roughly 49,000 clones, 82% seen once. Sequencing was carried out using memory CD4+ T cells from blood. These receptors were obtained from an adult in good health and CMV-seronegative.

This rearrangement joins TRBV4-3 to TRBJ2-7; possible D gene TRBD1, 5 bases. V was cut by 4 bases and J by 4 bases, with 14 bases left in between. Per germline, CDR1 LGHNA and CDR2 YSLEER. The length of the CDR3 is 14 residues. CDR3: CASSRSQTGYEQYF. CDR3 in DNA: TGCGCCAGCAGCCGATCACAAACAGGTTACGAGCAGTACTTC.

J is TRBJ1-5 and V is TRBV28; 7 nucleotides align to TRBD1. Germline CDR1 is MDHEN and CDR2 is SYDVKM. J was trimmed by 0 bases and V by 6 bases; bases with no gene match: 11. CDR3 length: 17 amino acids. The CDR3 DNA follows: TGTGCCAGCAGCACACCCGCCGGGACAGTTAGCAATCAGCCCCAGCATTTT. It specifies CASSTPAGTVSNQPQHF.

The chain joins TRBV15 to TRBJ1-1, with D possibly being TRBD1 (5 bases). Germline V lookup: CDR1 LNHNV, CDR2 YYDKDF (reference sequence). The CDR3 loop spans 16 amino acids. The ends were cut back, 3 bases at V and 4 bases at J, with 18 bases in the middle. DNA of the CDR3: TGTGCCACCAGCAGGGACCGGGACTCCGCGGGCACTGAAGCTTTCTTT. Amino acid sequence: CATSRDRDSAGTEAFF. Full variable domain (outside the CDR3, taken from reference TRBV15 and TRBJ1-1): DAMVIQNPRYQVTQFGKPVTLSCSQTLNHNVMYWYQQKSSQAPKLLFHYYDKDFNNEADTPDNFQSRRPNTSFCFLDIRSPGLGDTAMYLCATSRDRDSAGTEAFFGQGTRLTVV.

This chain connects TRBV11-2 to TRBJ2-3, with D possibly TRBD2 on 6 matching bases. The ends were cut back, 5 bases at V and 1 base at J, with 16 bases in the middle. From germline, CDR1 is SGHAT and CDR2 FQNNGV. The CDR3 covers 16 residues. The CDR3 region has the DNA TGTGCCAGCAGCCGGGCGGGGCTCGGCCGCACAGATACGCAGTATTTT. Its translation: CASSRAGLGRTDTQYF.

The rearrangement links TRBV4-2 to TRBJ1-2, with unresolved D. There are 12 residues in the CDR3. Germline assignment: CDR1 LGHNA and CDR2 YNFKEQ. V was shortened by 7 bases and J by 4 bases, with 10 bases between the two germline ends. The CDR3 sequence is CASTANCYGYTF. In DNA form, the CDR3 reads TGTGCCAGCACCGCAAATTGCTATGGCTACACCTTC.

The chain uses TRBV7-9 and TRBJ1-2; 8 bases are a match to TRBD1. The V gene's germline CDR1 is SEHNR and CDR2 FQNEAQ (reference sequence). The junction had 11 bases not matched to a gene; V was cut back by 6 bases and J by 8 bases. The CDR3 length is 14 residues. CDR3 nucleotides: TGTGCCAGCAGTTTGGGGGACAGGCCAACGGGCTACACCTTC. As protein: CASSLGDRPTGYTF.

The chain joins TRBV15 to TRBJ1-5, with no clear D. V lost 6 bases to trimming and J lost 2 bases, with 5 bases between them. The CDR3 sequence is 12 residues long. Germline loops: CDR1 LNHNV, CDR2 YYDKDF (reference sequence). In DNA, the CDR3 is TGTGCCACCAGTTTTGGCAATCAGCCCCAGCATTTT. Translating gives CATSFGNQPQHF. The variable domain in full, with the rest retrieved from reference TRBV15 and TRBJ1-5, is DAMVIQNPRYQVTQFGKPVTLSCSQTLNHNVMYWYQQKSSQAPKLLFHYYDKDFNNEADTPDNFQSRRPNTSFCFLDIRSPGLGDTAMYLCATSFGNQPQHFGDGTRLSIL.

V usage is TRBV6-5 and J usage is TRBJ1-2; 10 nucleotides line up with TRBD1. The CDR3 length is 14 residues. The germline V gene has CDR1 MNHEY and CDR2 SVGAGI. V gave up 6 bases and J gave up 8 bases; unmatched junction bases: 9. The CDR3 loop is CASRRQGARRGYTF. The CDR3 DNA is TGTGCCAGCAGGCGACAGGGGGCGCGTCGGGGCTACACCTTC.

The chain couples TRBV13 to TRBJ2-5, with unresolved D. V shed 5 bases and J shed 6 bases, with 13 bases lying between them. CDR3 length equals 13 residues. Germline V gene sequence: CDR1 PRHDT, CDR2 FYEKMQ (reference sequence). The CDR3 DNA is TGTGCCAGCAGCCCCTCAATTGGTCAGACCCAGTACTTC. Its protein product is CASSPSIGQTQYF.